This is a list of T cell receptor beta chains from one sample in a study of blood T cell repertoires in COVID-19. Method: immunoSEQ multiplex PCR; TCRdb's copy keeps in-frame clones and lacks some. The table has around 140,000 clones, 65% to 90% seen once. Specimen: peripheral blood. All receptors derive from a human donor in a cohort sampled during active COVID-19. Both conserved end residues are part of each CDR3. D genes are given only for firm matches. Clone size is stated in some rows and not others, as once, few, many or a class when expanded.

-	-	TRBJ2-1	TRBV3-1/TRBV3-2	TGTGCCAGCAGCCAAGTCGAATTGATCCAGCGGAGACCGGGATCCGGCTCCTACAATGAGCAGTTCTTC	CASSQVELIQRRPGSGSYNEQFF
-	-	TRBJ1-1	TRBV28	TGTGCCAGCACCTCGCACGAAGCCCGGGGAACTGAAGCTTTCTTT	CASTSHEARGTEAFF
-	-	TRBJ1-1	TRBV6-2/TRBV6-3	TGTGCCAGCAGCCGTGACAGGTACACTGAAGCTTTCTTT	CASSRDRYTEAFF
TRBD1	-	TRBJ1-5	TRBV6-2/TRBV6-3	TGTGCCAGCAGTTACGGAAGAGGACAGGGGCTACATAGCAATCAGCCCCAGCATTTT	CASSYGRGQGLHSNQPQHF
-	-	TRBJ2-7	TRBV6-5	TGTGCCAGCAGTTACTCGAGATGGAGGGGCTCCTACGAGCAGTACTTC	CASSYSRWRGSYEQYF
-	-	TRBJ2-6	TRBV7-2	TGTGCCAGCAGCTTACCACTAGGAAAATCTGGGGCCAACGTCCTGACTTTC	CASSLPLGKSGANVLTF
TRBD2	-	TRBJ2-7	TRBV28	TGTGCCAGCAGCCCCTATCGGGTTTTACTAGCGGGAGATCCCTACGAGCAGTACTTC	CASSPYRVLLAGDPYEQYF
TRBD2	-	TRBJ2-7	TRBV10-3	TGTGCCACTTGGACTAGCGGGAGCAACGAGCAGTACTTC	CATWTSGSNEQYF
-	-	TRBJ1-4	TRBV28	TGTGCCAGCAGTTTGGGGACGGAGGGTGAAGCAAAACTGTTTTTT	CASSLGTEGEAKLFF
TRBD1	few	TRBJ1-5	TRBV7-9	TGTGCCAGCAGCGCGACAGGGGGCTGGAGGCAGCCCCAGCATTTT	CASSATGGWRQPQHF
TRBD2	-	TRBJ2-5	TRBV6-2/TRBV6-3	TGTGCCAGCAGACCTCCTAGCGGGGCTGGGGGAGAGACCCAGTACTTC	CASRPPSGAGGETQYF
TRBD1	-	TRBJ1-2	TRBV7-9	TGTGCCAGCAGCTATTCAGGGGGCTCCGCCCCTAACTATGGCTACACCTTC	CASSYSGGSAPNYGYTF
-	-	TRBJ1-6	TRBV7-2	TGTGCCAGCAGCTCGTACAGGGCTGATTCACCCCTCCACTTT	CASSSYRADSPLHF
-	-	TRBJ1-1	TRBV4-3	TGCGCCAGCAGCCAAGATCTCAGGGGTTCTGAAGCTTTCTTT	CASSQDLRGSEAFF
TRBD2	-	TRBJ2-3	TRBV6-2/TRBV6-3	TGTGCCAGCAGCAGACGGACTAGCGGGATCGTTAGCACAGATACGCAGTATTTT	CASSRRTSGIVSTDTQYF
TRBD1	-	TRBJ1-2	TRBV25-1	TGTGCCAGCAGTGAACGACAGGGTGGTATGGGCTACACCTTC	CASSERQGGMGYTF
-	-	TRBJ2-7	TRBV7-9	TGTGCCAGCAGCTTAGCGGCAGGGAGGTACGAGCAGTACTTC	CASSLAAGRYEQYF
TRBD2	-	TRBJ2-7	TRBV10-3	TGTGCCATCAGTGAGGGGACTAGCGGACCATACGAGCAGTACTTC	CAISEGTSGPYEQYF